This T cell receptor beta chain comes out of a study of cytomegalovirus exposure and HLA in healthy donors. General observations from the study: In a later analysis, at a false discovery rate of 0.05, some 17,000 TCR beta sequences were associated with HLA alleles. A later analysis linked a missense variant in DCLRE1C to the trimming of TCR beta V and J genes.

Primers for the PCR totalled 60 Vbeta and 13 Jbeta. Sequencing used immunoSEQ multiplex PCR; TCRdb keeps in-frame clones, though not all of them. This repertoire shows 150,000 to 200,000 clones, 80% found once; its top ten account for roughly 1.1%. A note on this clone: What it recognizes is unknown.

The V end was cut by 1 base, the J end by 0 bases, with 13 bases between. CDR1 SGHTA and CDR2 FQGTGA come from the germline V gene. This CDR3 comprises 16 residues. J is TRBJ2-7 and V is TRBV7-3; D might be TRBD2 (6 bases). Material for sequencing was PBMCs. The clonotype was recovered from a woman aged 35 to 49 in good health and CMV-seronegative. The CDR3 here is CASSLNTGVHSYEQYF. The CDR3 DNA reads as TGTGCCAGCAGCTTAAACACGGGAGTACACTCCTACGAGCAGTACTTC.